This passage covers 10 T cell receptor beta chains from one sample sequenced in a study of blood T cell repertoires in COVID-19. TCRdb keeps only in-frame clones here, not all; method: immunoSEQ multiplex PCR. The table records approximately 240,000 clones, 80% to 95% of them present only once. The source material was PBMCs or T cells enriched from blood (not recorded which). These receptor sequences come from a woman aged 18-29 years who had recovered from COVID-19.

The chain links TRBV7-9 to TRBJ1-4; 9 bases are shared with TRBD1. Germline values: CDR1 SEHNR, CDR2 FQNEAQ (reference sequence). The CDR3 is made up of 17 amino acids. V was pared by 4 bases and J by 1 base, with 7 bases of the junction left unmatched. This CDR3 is CASSSGTGPGTNEKLFF. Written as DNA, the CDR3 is TGTGCCAGCAGCTCCGGGACAGGGCCCGGAACTAATGAAAAACTGTTTTTT.

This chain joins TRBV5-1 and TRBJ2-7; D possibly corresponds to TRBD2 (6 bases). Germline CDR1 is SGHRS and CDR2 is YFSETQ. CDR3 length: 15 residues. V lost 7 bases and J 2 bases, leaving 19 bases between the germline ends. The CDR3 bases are TGCGCCAGCCGACGCGGAGGGACCGCCCCCTACGAGCAGTACTTC. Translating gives CASRRGGTAPYEQYF. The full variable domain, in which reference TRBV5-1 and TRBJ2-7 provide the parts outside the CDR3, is KAGVTQTPRYLIKTRGQQVTLSCSPISGHRSVSWYQQTPGQGLQFLFEYFSETQRNKGNFPGRFSGRQFSNSRSEMNVSTLELGDSALYLCASRRGGTAPYEQYFGPGTRLTVT.

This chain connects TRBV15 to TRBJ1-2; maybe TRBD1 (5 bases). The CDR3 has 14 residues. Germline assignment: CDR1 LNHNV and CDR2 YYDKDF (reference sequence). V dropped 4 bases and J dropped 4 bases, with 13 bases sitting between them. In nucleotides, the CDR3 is TGTGCCACCAGCATGCCCGGGGGAATCTATGGCTACACCTTC. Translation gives CATSMPGGIYGYTF.

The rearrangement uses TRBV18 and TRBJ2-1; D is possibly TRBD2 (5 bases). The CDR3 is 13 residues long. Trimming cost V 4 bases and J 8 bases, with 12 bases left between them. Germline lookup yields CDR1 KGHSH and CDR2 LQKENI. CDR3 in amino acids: CASSRGDSDEQFF. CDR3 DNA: TGTGCCAGCTCACGCGGAGATAGCGATGAGCAGTTCTTC.

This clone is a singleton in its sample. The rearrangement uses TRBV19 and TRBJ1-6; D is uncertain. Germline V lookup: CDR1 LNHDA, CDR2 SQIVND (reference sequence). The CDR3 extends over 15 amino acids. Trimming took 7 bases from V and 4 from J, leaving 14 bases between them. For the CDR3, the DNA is TGTGCCAGTACCCCGCGGGATATATATAATTCACCCCTCCACTTT. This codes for CASTPRDIYNSPLHF.

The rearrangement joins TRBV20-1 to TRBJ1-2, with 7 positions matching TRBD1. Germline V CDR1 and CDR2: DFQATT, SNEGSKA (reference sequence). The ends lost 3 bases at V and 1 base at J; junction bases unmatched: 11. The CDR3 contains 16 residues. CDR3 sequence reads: CSASGTAQGINYGYTF. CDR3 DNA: TGCAGTGCTAGTGGGACAGCCCAAGGGATTAACTATGGCTACACCTTC.

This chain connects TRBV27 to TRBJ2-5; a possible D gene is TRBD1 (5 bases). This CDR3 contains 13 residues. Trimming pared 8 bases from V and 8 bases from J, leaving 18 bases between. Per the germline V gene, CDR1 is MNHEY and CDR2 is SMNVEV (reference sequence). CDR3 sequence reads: CASHYGPRGTQYF. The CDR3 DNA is TGTGCCAGCCATTACGGGCCTAGGGGAACCCAGTACTTC.

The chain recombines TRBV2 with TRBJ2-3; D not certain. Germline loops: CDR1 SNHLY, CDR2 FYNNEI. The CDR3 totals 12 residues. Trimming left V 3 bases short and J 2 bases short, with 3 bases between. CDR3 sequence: CASSDFTDTQYF. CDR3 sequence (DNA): TGTGCCAGCAGTGACTTCACAGATACGCAGTATTTT. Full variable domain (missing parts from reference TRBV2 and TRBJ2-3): EPEVTQTPSHQVTQMGQEVILRCVPISNHLYFYWYRQILGQKVEFLVSFYNNEISEKSEIFDDQFSVERPDGSNFTLKIRSTKLEDSAMYFCASSDFTDTQYFGPGTRLTVL.

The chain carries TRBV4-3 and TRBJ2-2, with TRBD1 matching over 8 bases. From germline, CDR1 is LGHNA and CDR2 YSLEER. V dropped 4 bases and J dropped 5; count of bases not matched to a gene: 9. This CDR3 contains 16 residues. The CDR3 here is CASSLQDRVGTGELFF. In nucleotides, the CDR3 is TGCGCCAGCAGCCTGCAGGACAGGGTGGGGACCGGGGAGCTGTTTTTT.

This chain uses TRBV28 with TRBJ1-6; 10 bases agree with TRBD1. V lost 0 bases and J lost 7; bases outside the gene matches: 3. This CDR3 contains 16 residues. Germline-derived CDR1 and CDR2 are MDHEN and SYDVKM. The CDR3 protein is CASSLWPGQGNSPLHF. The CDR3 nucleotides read TGTGCCAGCAGTTTATGGCCGGGACAGGGGAATTCACCCCTCCACTTT.